The rows below give T cell receptor beta chains drawn from one sample of a study of vaccination effects on CD4 cells after COVID-19. No antigen has been assigned to these receptors. TCRdb's copy holds only in-frame clones and misses some; the assay was immunoSEQ multiplex PCR. The profile covers over 20,000 clones, with around 70% appearing a single time and about 3.5% taken by the ten largest. This sample comprised CD4+ T cells from PBMCs cultured with SARS-CoV-2 spike peptides, obtained before COVID-19 vaccination. The receptors here all came from a human donor who received a COVID-19 vaccine. The CDR3 runs from the conserved cysteine through the conserved F or W. A D gene is named only where the DNA matches it firmly. The size of a clone is reported for some rows only, either as once, few or many, or as a class for expanded clones.

CDR3aa: CASSLAGDRINEQFF; CDR3nt: TGTGCCAGCAGCTTAGCGGGGGACAGAATAAATGAGCAGTTCTTC; v_gene: TRBV7-9; d_gene: TRBD1; j_gene: TRBJ2-1; abundance: once
CDR3aa: CASSLVRDGPYGYTF; CDR3nt: TGCGCCAGCAGCCTCGTCCGGGACGGTCCATATGGCTACACCTTC; v_gene: TRBV5-1; d_gene: NA; j_gene: TRBJ1-2; abundance: few
CDR3aa: CASSGGTGRVTVGEKLFF; CDR3nt: TGTGCCAGCAGCGGGGGGACAGGGAGGGTCACCGTTGGTGAAAAACTGTTTTTT; v_gene: TRBV7-9; d_gene: TRBD1; j_gene: TRBJ1-4; abundance: NA
CDR3aa: CASKRGGNYGYTF; CDR3nt: TGTGCCAGTAAGCGGGGGGGCAACTATGGCTACACCTTC; v_gene: TRBV11-2; d_gene: NA; j_gene: TRBJ1-2; abundance: NA
CDR3aa: CASSSGVLEGIYF; CDR3nt: TGTGCCAGCAGCTCCGGAGTCCTTGAAGGGATATACTTC; v_gene: TRBV27; d_gene: NA; j_gene: TRBJ2-7; abundance: few
CDR3aa: CASSLGPRGGVSVEQYF; CDR3nt: TGCGCCAGCAGCTTGGGCCCCAGGGGAGGAGTTAGTGTCGAGCAGTACTTC; v_gene: TRBV5-1; d_gene: NA; j_gene: TRBJ2-7; abundance: few
CDR3aa: CAWGSVGTEHNEQFF; CDR3nt: TGTGCCTGGGGGTCCGTGGGGACAGAGCACAATGAGCAGTTCTTC; v_gene: TRBV30; d_gene: TRBD1; j_gene: TRBJ2-1; abundance: NA
CDR3aa: CASSILSGRTNEKLFF; CDR3nt: TGCGCCAGCAGCATATTATCAGGGAGGACTAATGAAAAACTGTTTTTT; v_gene: TRBV5-1; d_gene: NA; j_gene: TRBJ1-4; abundance: NA
CDR3aa: CASSEGGAGYYEQYF; CDR3nt: TGTGCCAGCAGTGAAGGTGGGGCCGGATACTACGAGCAGTACTTC; v_gene: TRBV2; d_gene: NA; j_gene: TRBJ2-7; abundance: once
CDR3aa: CASRPDRIETQYF; CDR3nt: TGTGCCAGCAGGCCCGACAGGATAGAGACCCAGTACTTC; v_gene: TRBV2; d_gene: NA; j_gene: TRBJ2-5; abundance: NA
CDR3aa: CASSQGAASEETQYF; CDR3nt: TGTGCCAGCAGCCAGGGGGCGGCCTCTGAAGAGACCCAGTACTTC; v_gene: TRBV6-5; d_gene: TRBD1; j_gene: TRBJ2-5; abundance: NA
CDR3aa: CASSLMANQETQYF; CDR3nt: TGCGCCAGCAGCTTGATGGCAAACCAAGAGACCCAGTACTTC; v_gene: TRBV5-1; d_gene: NA; j_gene: TRBJ2-5; abundance: NA
CDR3aa: CASSPDRDPRNTIYF; CDR3nt: TGCGCCAGCAGCCCCGACCGGGACCCTAGAAACACCATATATTTT; v_gene: TRBV4-1; d_gene: NA; j_gene: TRBJ1-3; abundance: medium-sized
CDR3aa: CASSERSYGYTF; CDR3nt: TGTGCCAGCAGTGAAAGGTCCTATGGCTACACCTTC; v_gene: TRBV2; d_gene: NA; j_gene: TRBJ1-2; abundance: few
CDR3aa: CASSPASGGLYNEQFF; CDR3nt: TGTGCCAGCAGCCCGGCTAGCGGGGGGCTCTACAATGAGCAGTTCTTC; v_gene: TRBV7-2; d_gene: TRBD2; j_gene: TRBJ2-1; abundance: NA
CDR3aa: CASSLDSSDTQYF; CDR3nt: TGCGCCAGCAGCCTTGACAGTTCAGATACGCAGTATTTT; v_gene: TRBV5-1; d_gene: NA; j_gene: TRBJ2-3; abundance: NA
CDR3aa: CASSLDRERYGYTF; CDR3nt: TGTGCCAGCAGCTTAGATCGGGAGCGCTATGGCTACACCTTC; v_gene: TRBV11-2; d_gene: NA; j_gene: TRBJ1-2; abundance: NA
CDR3aa: CASSTGLGYTF; CDR3nt: TGTGCCAGCAGCACAGGTCTTGGCTACACCTTC; v_gene: TRBV3-1/TRBV3-2; d_gene: NA; j_gene: TRBJ1-2; abundance: NA
CDR3aa: CSVEAPGDTQYF; CDR3nt: TGCAGCGTTGAAGCCCCCGGAGATACGCAGTATTTT; v_gene: TRBV29-1; d_gene: NA; j_gene: TRBJ2-3; abundance: NA
CDR3aa: CASSVSSGGVYNEQFF; CDR3nt: TGTGCCAGCAGTGTGTCTAGCGGGGGGGTCTACAATGAGCAGTTCTTC; v_gene: TRBV6-1; d_gene: TRBD2; j_gene: TRBJ2-1; abundance: NA
CDR3aa: CASSLERDGETQYF; CDR3nt: TGTGCCAGCAGCTTAGAGAGGGACGGCGAGACCCAGTACTTC; v_gene: TRBV13; d_gene: NA; j_gene: TRBJ2-5; abundance: NA
CDR3aa: CSVAQGFNTEAFF; CDR3nt: TGCAGCGTTGCACAGGGGTTCAACACTGAAGCTTTCTTT; v_gene: TRBV29-1; d_gene: TRBD1; j_gene: TRBJ1-1; abundance: NA
CDR3aa: CASRGTVNEQYF; CDR3nt: TGTGCCAGCCGCGGGACTGTAAACGAGCAGTACTTC; v_gene: TRBV28; d_gene: NA; j_gene: TRBJ2-7; abundance: NA
CDR3aa: CASSVGSVSTDTQYF; CDR3nt: TGTGCCAGCAGCGTAGGAAGTGTTAGCACAGATACGCAGTATTTT; v_gene: TRBV9; d_gene: NA; j_gene: TRBJ2-3; abundance: NA
CDR3aa: CASSLGDMGETQYF; CDR3nt: TGTGCCAGCAGCTTAGGTGACATGGGGGAGACCCAGTACTTC; v_gene: TRBV7-9; d_gene: NA; j_gene: TRBJ2-5; abundance: NA
CDR3aa: CASSPDRYGYTF; CDR3nt: TGTGCCAGCAGTCCGGACAGATATGGCTACACCTTC; v_gene: TRBV5-4; d_gene: NA; j_gene: TRBJ1-2; abundance: few
CDR3aa: CASSSAGDPGGELFF; CDR3nt: TGTGCCAGTAGTTCTGCGGGAGACCCAGGCGGGGAGCTGTTTTTT; v_gene: TRBV19; d_gene: TRBD2; j_gene: TRBJ2-2; abundance: NA
CDR3aa: CASTRDRGNTEAFF; CDR3nt: TGTGCCAGTACCCGGGACAGGGGGAACACTGAAGCTTTCTTT; v_gene: TRBV19; d_gene: TRBD1; j_gene: TRBJ1-1; abundance: NA
CDR3aa: CASSYLQGNSPLHF; CDR3nt: TGTGCCAGCAGTTATCTTCAGGGGAATTCACCCCTCCACTTT; v_gene: TRBV6-5; d_gene: NA; j_gene: TRBJ1-6; abundance: NA
CDR3aa: CASSLGLATNTGELFF; CDR3nt: TGCGCCAGCAGCTTGGGCCTAGCTACGAACACCGGGGAGCTGTTTTTT; v_gene: TRBV5-1; d_gene: NA; j_gene: TRBJ2-2; abundance: NA
CDR3aa: CASSQSSVWAEQYF; CDR3nt: TGCGCCAGCAGCCAGTCTAGCGTTTGGGCCGAGCAGTACTTC; v_gene: TRBV4-1; d_gene: NA; j_gene: TRBJ2-7; abundance: NA
CDR3aa: CASSEGQGSQPQHF; CDR3nt: TGTGCCAGCAGTGAGGGACAGGGAAGCCAGCCCCAGCATTTT; v_gene: TRBV6-1; d_gene: TRBD1; j_gene: TRBJ1-5; abundance: NA
CDR3aa: CASTQGENTEAFF; CDR3nt: TGTGCCAGCACCCAGGGGGAGAACACTGAAGCTTTCTTT; v_gene: TRBV2; d_gene: TRBD1; j_gene: TRBJ1-1; abundance: NA
CDR3aa: CASSLSGPTGGNEQFF; CDR3nt: TGCGCCAGCAGCTTGTCGGGACCGACTGGGGGGAATGAGCAGTTCTTC; v_gene: TRBV5-1; d_gene: NA; j_gene: TRBJ2-1; abundance: few
CDR3aa: CASSVVSSRSSYNEQFF; CDR3nt: TGTGCCAGCAGCGTAGTTTCAAGCCGGAGCTCCTACAATGAGCAGTTCTTC; v_gene: TRBV9; d_gene: NA; j_gene: TRBJ2-1; abundance: NA
CDR3aa: CASSLAGTASYEQYF; CDR3nt: TGCGCCAGCAGCCTAGCCGGGACAGCCAGCTACGAGCAGTACTTC; v_gene: TRBV5-1; d_gene: TRBD1; j_gene: TRBJ2-7; abundance: NA
CDR3aa: CASSLVRGYTF; CDR3nt: TGTGCCAGCAGCTTAGTACGCGGCTACACCTTC; v_gene: TRBV11-3; d_gene: NA; j_gene: TRBJ1-2; abundance: NA
CDR3aa: CASSLSSGSTETQYF; CDR3nt: TGTGCCAGCAGTTTATCTAGCGGGAGCACAGAGACCCAGTACTTC; v_gene: TRBV27; d_gene: TRBD2; j_gene: TRBJ2-5; abundance: NA
CDR3aa: CASSPIVEAAEEAFF; CDR3nt: TGTGCCAGCTCACCAATCGTTGAGGCCGCGGAAGAAGCTTTCTTT; v_gene: TRBV18; d_gene: NA; j_gene: TRBJ1-1; abundance: NA
CDR3aa: CASSPGSGLVAVEQFF; CDR3nt: TGCGCCAGCAGCCCCGGTTCGGGACTAGTGGCCGTGGAGCAGTTCTTC; v_gene: TRBV5-1; d_gene: TRBD2; j_gene: TRBJ2-1; abundance: NA